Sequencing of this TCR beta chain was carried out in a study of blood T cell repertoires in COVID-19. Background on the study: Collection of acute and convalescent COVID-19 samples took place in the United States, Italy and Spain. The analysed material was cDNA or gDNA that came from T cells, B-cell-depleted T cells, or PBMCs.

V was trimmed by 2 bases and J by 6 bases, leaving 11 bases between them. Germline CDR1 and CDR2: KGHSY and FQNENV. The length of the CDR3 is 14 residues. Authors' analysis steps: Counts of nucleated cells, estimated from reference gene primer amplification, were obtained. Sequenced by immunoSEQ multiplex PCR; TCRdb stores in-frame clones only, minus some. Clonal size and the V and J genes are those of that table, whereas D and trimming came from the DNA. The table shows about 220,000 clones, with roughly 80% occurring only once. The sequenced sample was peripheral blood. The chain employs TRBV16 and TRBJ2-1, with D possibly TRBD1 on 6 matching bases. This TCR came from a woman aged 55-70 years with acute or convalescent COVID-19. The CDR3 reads CASSQSRGGNEQFF. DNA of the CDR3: TGTGCCAGCAGCCAAAGTAGAGGGGGCAATGAGCAGTTCTTC.